The 18 T cell receptor beta chains below all came from one sample that was sequenced in a study of cytomegalovirus exposure and HLA in healthy donors. Assay used: immunoSEQ multiplex PCR; TCRdb lists only in-frame clones, some missing. Counted here are some 59,000 clones, 85% to 90% occurring once; the ten biggest clones make up about 16%. The sample was PBMCs. The source is a woman between 18 and 30 years old in good health and CMV-seronegative.

This chain joins TRBV5-6 and TRBJ1-5, with TRBD1 matching over 8 bases. The germline V gene has CDR1 SGHDT and CDR2 YYEEEE. This CDR3 is 15 amino acids long. V trimming: 4 bases; J trimming: 2 bases; junction bases outside the gene matches: 5. The CDR3 nucleotides are TGTGCCAGCAGCGCGGGGACAGGAGGCAATCAGCCCCAGCATTTT. Translating it yields CASSAGTGGNQPQHF.

The chain has TRBV18 and TRBJ1-4, with D perhaps TRBD1 (6 bases). V lost 2 bases and J lost 5, with 12 bases in between. Germline V CDR1 and CDR2: KGHSH, LQKENI. This CDR3 has 15 residues. The CDR3 DNA follows: TGTGCCAGCTCACCAGTGGACAGAGGAAATGAAAAACTGTTTTTT. Its translation is CASSPVDRGNEKLFF.

The chain carries TRBV7-2 and TRBJ1-1; D possibly corresponds to TRBD1 (5 bases). In germline, CDR1 is SGHTA, CDR2 FQGNSA. This CDR3 is 15 amino acids long. Trimming cost V 2 bases and J 5 bases, with 15 bases left between them. CDR3 sequence (DNA): TGTGCCAGCAGCTTATCGGGGGTGGGGAGGACTGAAGCTTTCTTT. Protein product: CASSLSGVGRTEAFF.

This chain connects TRBV6-6 to TRBJ2-1; TRBD2 might be the D (6 bases). CDR3 size: 12 residues. Germline values: CDR1 MNHNY, CDR2 SVGAGI (reference sequence). Trimming cost V 6 bases and J 11 bases, with 14 bases left between them. CDR3 DNA: TGTGCCAGCAGGCCTAGCACTAGCAAGCAGTTCTTC. This codes for CASRPSTSKQFF.

This chain uses TRBV4-3 with TRBJ2-7; 8 bases agree with TRBD2. Germline V gene sequence: CDR1 LGHNA, CDR2 YSLEER. The ends lost 0 bases at V and 2 bases at J; junction bases unmatched: 3. The CDR3 has 15 residues. The CDR3 here is CASSQDQRGTYEQYF. In DNA form, the CDR3 reads TGCGCCAGCAGCCAAGACCAGCGGGGGACCTACGAGCAGTACTTC.

This sequence joins TRBV7-9 and TRBJ2-7, with 9 bases identical to TRBD1. J was trimmed by 5 bases and V by 5 bases; bases with no gene match: 13. The CDR3 sequence is 16 residues long. Germline V gives CDR1 SEHNR, CDR2 FQNEAQ (reference sequence). The CDR3 protein is CASSLLGGQGYHEQYF. DNA for the CDR3: TGTGCCAGCAGCCTCCTAGGTGGACAGGGGTACCACGAGCAGTACTTC.

The rearrangement links TRBV11-2 to TRBJ2-7, with 9 bases fitting TRBD2. CDR3 length: 19 amino acids. With 0 bases clipped from V and 2 bases from J, the junction kept 14 bases outside the gene matches. The germline V gene encodes CDR1 SGHAT and CDR2 FQNNGV. Here the CDR3 reads CASSLDWVRREGPTYEQYF. Here the CDR3 DNA reads TGTGCCAGCAGCTTAGACTGGGTTAGGCGGGAGGGTCCTACCTACGAGCAGTACTTC.

This chain connects TRBV9 to TRBJ2-3; 8 bases line up with TRBD1. With 4 bases clipped from V and 1 base from J, the junction kept 8 bases outside the gene matches. This CDR3 spans 16 amino acids. The germline V gene has CDR1 SGDLS and CDR2 YYNGEE. The CDR3 loop reads CASSPSGTGGTDTQYF. The CDR3 DNA reads as TGTGCCAGCAGCCCCTCCGGGACAGGAGGCACAGATACGCAGTATTTT.

The V and J genes are TRBV30 and TRBJ2-3, with TRBD1 identical over 8 bases. The V gene end was trimmed by 5 bases and the J gene end by 3 bases; junction bases not matched to a gene: 16. This CDR3 comprises 17 residues. The V gene's germline CDR1 is GTSNPN and CDR2 SVGIG (reference sequence). The CDR3 sequence is CAWAPRFWTGRTDTQYF. The CDR3 DNA reads as TGTGCCTGGGCTCCTAGGTTTTGGACAGGGCGGACAGATACGCAGTATTTT.

V usage is TRBV10-3 and J usage is TRBJ2-7; TRBD1 might be the D (5 bases). CDR1 is ENHRY and CDR2 is SYGVKD in the germline V gene. Trimming pared 10 bases from V and 3 bases from J, leaving 13 bases between. The CDR3 contains 12 residues. The CDR3: CATTNRNYEQYF. The CDR3 nucleotides read TGTGCCACTACGAACAGGAACTACGAGCAGTACTTC.

J is TRBJ2-5 and V is TRBV6-5, with D tentatively TRBD2 (5 bases). The CDR3 extends over 14 amino acids. Trimming stripped 2 bases from V and 2 bases from J, with 9 bases between. Per germline, CDR1 MNHEY and CDR2 SVGAGI. The CDR3 bases are TGTGCCAGCAGTTACGGAGGATTACAAGAGACCCAGTACTTC. This sequence encodes CASSYGGLQETQYF.

This chain joins TRBV6-5 and TRBJ2-7; 7 positions agree with TRBD1. V was pared by 6 bases and J by 2 bases, with 4 bases of the junction left unmatched. CDR3 length: 13 amino acids. The germline V gene has CDR1 MNHEY and CDR2 SVGAGI. CDR3 in amino acids: CASRKTGTYEQYF. CDR3 nucleotide sequence: TGTGCCAGCAGGAAGACAGGGACCTACGAGCAGTACTTC.

The V and J genes are TRBV19 and TRBJ2-2; 9 bases agree with TRBD1. This CDR3 spans 14 amino acids. CDR1 is LNHDA and CDR2 is SQIVND in the germline V gene (reference sequence). V was clipped by 3 bases and J by 5 bases; unmatched bases: 1. Written as DNA, the CDR3 is TGTGCCAGTAGTATCGGGACAGGGACCGGGGAGCTGTTTTTT. This sequence encodes CASSIGTGTGELFF.

This clone was seen only once. The J gene is TRBJ1-1, the V gene TRBV30; TRBD1 matches 7 bases. Germline CDR1 reads GTSNPN; CDR2 reads SVGIG (reference sequence). The V segment lost 4 bases and the J segment 0 bases; nucleotides outside the gene matches: 5. CDR3 length: 14 residues. The DNA of the CDR3 is TGTGCCTGGAACAGGGGCGACATGAACACTGAAGCTTTCTTT. The encoded protein is CAWNRGDMNTEAFF.

The chain recombines TRBV27 with TRBJ2-7, with TRBD2 as a possible D gene (6 bases). The germline V gene encodes CDR1 MNHEY and CDR2 SMNVEV (reference sequence). Trimming left V 8 bases short and J 5 bases short, with 13 bases between. This CDR3 is 12 amino acids long. CDR3 region: CASGQGGNEQYF. In nucleotides, the CDR3 is TGTGCCAGCGGGCAGGGCGGGAACGAGCAGTACTTC.

This clone was found once. V and J are TRBV14 and TRBJ2-2; weak D call: TRBD2 (5 bases). The CDR3 runs 18 residues. CDR1 SGHDN and CDR2 FVKESK come from the germline V gene. Trimming took off 0 bases at V and 0 bases at J, with 14 bases between the two ends. CDR3 bases: TGTGCCAGCAGCCAAGATCGCGGGCCTTTCGCGAACACCGGGGAGCTGTTTTTT. It translates to CASSQDRGPFANTGELFF.

This clone appeared a few times. The V gene is TRBV29-1, the J gene TRBJ1-1; the match to TRBD1 covers 7 bases. J lost 7 bases, V lost 7 bases, and 6 bases had no gene match. The CDR3 length is 11 residues. Germline CDR1 SQVTM, CDR2 ANQGSEA. In DNA form, the CDR3 reads TGCAGCGGGGGCGACAGGGTTGAAGCTTTCTTT. Amino acids: CSGGDRVEAFF.

The chain carries TRBV7-6 and TRBJ2-1, with 7 bases lining up with TRBD2. V gave up 7 bases and J gave up 4 bases; unmatched junction bases: 10. The CDR3 extends over 15 amino acids. Per the germline V gene, CDR1 is SGHVS and CDR2 is FNYEAQ. DNA for the CDR3: TGTGCCAGCACCCTAGGGGCGGGGGAATACAATGAGCAGTTCTTC. Translating gives CASTLGAGEYNEQFF.